The rows below give T cell receptor beta chains drawn from one sample of a study of blood T cell repertoires in COVID-19. The protocol was immunoSEQ multiplex PCR, while the TCRdb copy is restricted to in-frame clones and leaves out a portion. The top ten hold about 5.4% of the sample, which has some 340,000 clones, 80% to 85% seen once. Sequenced material: PBMCs or T cells enriched from blood (not recorded which). All receptors come from a woman in her 50s who had recovered from COVID-19. Each CDR3 is given with its conserved first and last residue. D genes are given only for firm matches. Where a row states a size, it is once, few, many or the class of an expanded clone; other rows omit it.

D	size	V	J	CDR3	DNA
TRBD1	-	TRBV7-3	TRBJ2-1	CASSNTGTADHEQFF	TGTGCCAGCAGCAACACCGGGACAGCGGACCATGAGCAGTTCTTC
TRBD1	-	TRBV30	TRBJ1-5	CAWSGTGGVLGQPQHF	TGTGCCTGGAGCGGGACAGGGGGCGTATTAGGTCAGCCCCAGCATTTT
TRBD2	-	TRBV29-1	TRBJ2-3	CSVGGGGIADTQYF	TGCAGCGTTGGAGGCGGGGGGATTGCCGATACGCAGTATTTT
-	few	TRBV7-9	TRBJ1-5	CASSLAGDSNQPQHF	TGTGCCAGCAGCTTAGCAGGAGATAGCAATCAGCCCCAGCATTTT
TRBD1	-	TRBV19	TRBJ2-7	CASSLDRGTYEQYF	TGTGCCAGTAGTTTGGACAGGGGGACCTACGAGCAGTACTTC
TRBD1	-	TRBV9	TRBJ2-5	CASSGDREETQYF	TGTGCCAGCAGCGGAGACAGGGAAGAGACCCAGTACTTC
-	-	TRBV6-5	TRBJ1-6	CASTPPTYNSPLHF	TGTGCCAGCACCCCACCTACCTATAATTCACCCCTCCACTTT
TRBD2	-	TRBV19	TRBJ2-6	CASSIRGGPGANVLTF	TGTGCCAGTAGTATACGGGGGGGCCCTGGGGCCAACGTCCTGACTTTC
TRBD2	-	TRBV5-1	TRBJ2-1	CASSAGPGRAQNEQFF	TGCGCCAGCAGCGCCGGTCCCGGGAGGGCCCAAAATGAGCAGTTCTTC
-	-	TRBV7-3	TRBJ1-6	CASSLSGVGSPLHF	TGTGCCAGCAGCTTATCAGGGGTGGGTTCACCCCTCCACTTT
TRBD1	-	TRBV19	TRBJ1-5	CASKQGIGQPQHF	TGTGCCAGTAAACAGGGGATCGGGCAGCCCCAGCATTTT
TRBD1	-	TRBV6-5	TRBJ1-2	CASRGQGSYGYTF	TGTGCCAGCAGGGGACAGGGAAGCTATGGCTACACCTTC
-	few	TRBV18	TRBJ2-2	CASSPSGFLMELFF	TGTGCCAGCTCACCATCAGGCTTTTTGATGGAGCTGTTTTTT
TRBD2	-	TRBV3-1/TRBV3-2	TRBJ2-5	CASSRTGTSGETQYF	TGTGCCAGCAGCCGTACCGGGACTAGCGGAGAGACCCAGTACTTC